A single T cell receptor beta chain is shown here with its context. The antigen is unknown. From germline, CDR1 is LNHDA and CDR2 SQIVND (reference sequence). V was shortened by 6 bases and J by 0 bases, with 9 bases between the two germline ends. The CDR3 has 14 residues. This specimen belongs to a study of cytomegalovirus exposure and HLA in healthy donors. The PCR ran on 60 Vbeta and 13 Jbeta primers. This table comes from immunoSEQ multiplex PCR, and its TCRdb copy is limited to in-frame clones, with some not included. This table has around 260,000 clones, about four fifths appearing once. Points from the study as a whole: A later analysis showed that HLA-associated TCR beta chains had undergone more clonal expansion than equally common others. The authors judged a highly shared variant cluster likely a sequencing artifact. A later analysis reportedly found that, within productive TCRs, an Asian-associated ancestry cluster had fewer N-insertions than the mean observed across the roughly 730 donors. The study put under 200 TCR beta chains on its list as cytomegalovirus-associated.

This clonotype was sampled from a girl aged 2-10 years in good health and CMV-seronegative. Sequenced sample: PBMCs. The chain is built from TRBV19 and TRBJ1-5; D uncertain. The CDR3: CASSGEISNQPQHF. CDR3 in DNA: TGTGCCAGTAGCGGGGAGATTAGCAATCAGCCCCAGCATTTT.